A single sample is the source of the 32 T cell receptor beta chains below, sequenced in a study of blood T cell repertoires in COVID-19. Method: immunoSEQ multiplex PCR; TCRdb's copy keeps in-frame clones and lacks some. The repertoire includes some 44,000 clones, roughly 86% of them detected once, and approximately 15% sits in the top ten. The source material was peripheral blood. The receptors come from a man in his 60s with active COVID-19.

This chain joins TRBV5-1 and TRBJ2-7, with 7 bases lining up with TRBD1. V was clipped by 3 bases and J by 6 bases; unmatched bases: 6. This CDR3 region has 13 residues. Germline CDR1 SGHRS, CDR2 YFSETQ. In DNA, the CDR3 is TGCGCCAGCAGCTGGGAGACAGGGCGCGAGCAGTACTTC. Translated: CASSWETGREQYF.

This chain connects TRBV7-8 to TRBJ1-2; TRBD1 aligns across 8 bases. V was pared by 5 bases and J by 5 bases, with 10 bases of the junction left unmatched. CDR3 length equals 15 residues. Germline CDR1 and CDR2: SGHVS and FQNEAQ. The CDR3 reads CASSLDRGIAYGYTF. Here the CDR3 DNA reads TGTGCCAGCAGCCTCGACAGGGGCATAGCGTATGGCTACACCTTC.

The rearrangement links TRBV25-1 to TRBJ2-1; 8 bases align to TRBD2. Per the germline V gene, CDR1 is MGHDK and CDR2 is SYGVNS. This CDR3 spans 13 amino acids. V lost 4 bases and J lost 4; bases outside the gene matches: 0. DNA for the CDR3: TGTGCCAGCAGTGTAGCGGGGTACAATGAGCAGTTCTTC. Translating gives CASSVAGYNEQFF.

This clone was seen only a few times. The CDR3 protein is CASSLTGGISYEQYF. CDR3 bases: TGTGCCAGCAGCTTGACAGGGGGGATCTCCTACGAGCAGTACTTC. The genes are TRBV28 and TRBJ2-7, with 9 positions matching TRBD1. Trimming took 6 bases from V and 0 from J; bases not matched to a gene: 6. This CDR3 is built from 15 residues. CDR1 is MDHEN, CDR2 SYDVKM, per germline. Full variable domain (remainder filled in from reference TRBV28 and TRBJ2-7): DVKVTQSSRYLVKRTGEKVFLECVQDMDHENMFWYRQDPGLGLRLIYFSYDVKMKEKGDIPEGYSVSREKKERFSLILESASTNQTSMYLCASSLTGGISYEQYFGPGTRLTVT.

The CDR3 region has the DNA TGTGCCAGCAGCCCGTTTAGGCTAGCGCCTTTCTCCTACGAGCAGTACTTC. It yields the protein CASSPFRLAPFSYEQYF. The V call is TRBV3-1 (or the pseudogene TRBV3-2), the J call TRBJ2-7, with D perhaps matching TRBD2 (6 bases). CDR3 length: 17 residues. The V gene's germline CDR1 is LGHDT and CDR2 YNNKEL (reference sequence). V was trimmed by 4 bases and J by 0 bases, leaving 19 bases between them.

This clone has only a few counts. This chain links TRBV5-1 with TRBJ1-6; TRBD1 matches at 7 bases. Per germline, CDR1 SGHRS and CDR2 YFSETQ. CDR3 size: 15 residues. V dropped 5 bases and J dropped 5; count of bases not matched to a gene: 7. CDR3 amino acids: CASRSGQENNSPLHF. The CDR3 coding sequence is TGCGCCAGCAGATCCGGACAGGAGAATAATTCACCCCTCCACTTT.

The chain links TRBV7-6 to TRBJ2-2, with 8 bases identical to TRBD2. There are 15 residues in the CDR3. J gave up 3 bases and V 7 bases, and 7 bases lay outside the gene matches. Germline V gene lookup returns CDR1 SGHVS and CDR2 FNYEAQ. The CDR3 DNA reads TGTGCCAGCATTCCCTGGCGGGGGGACACCGGGGAGCTGTTTTTT. Its translation is CASIPWRGDTGELFF.

The V gene is TRBV5-1, the J gene TRBJ1-2, with D uncertain. V dropped 4 bases and J dropped 1 base, with 8 bases sitting between them. Germline V gives CDR1 SGHRS, CDR2 YFSETQ. This CDR3 spans 13 amino acids. CDR3 residues: CASSTGYNYGYTF. In DNA form, the CDR3 reads TGCGCCAGCAGCACGGGTTATAACTATGGCTACACCTTC.

In its sample, this clone was seen once. The same CDR3 is also encoded by other DNA sequences in this sample. The chain carries TRBV7-3 and TRBJ2-5; TRBD2 matches 15 bases. Germline CDR1 SGHTA, CDR2 FQGTGA. This CDR3 is built from 18 residues. Unmatched junction bases numbered 9, after V lost 5 bases and J lost 2 bases. CDR3 protein: CASSRTGTSGGLQETQYF. The CDR3 DNA reads as TGTGCCAGCAGCAGAACCGGGACTAGCGGGGGGCTACAAGAGACCCAGTACTTC.

The chain uses TRBV28 and TRBJ1-2; perhaps TRBD1 as D (6 bases). The CDR3 has 14 amino acids. CDR1 MDHEN and CDR2 SYDVKM come from the germline V gene. Trimming cost V 10 bases and J 4 bases, with 19 bases left between them. In nucleotides, the CDR3 is TGTGCCATCAATAGAGACAGGTCGAGCTATGGCTACACCTTC. Protein product: CAINRDRSSYGYTF.

This chain links TRBV2 with TRBJ2-1; 7 bases map to TRBD2. Germline values: CDR1 SNHLY, CDR2 FYNNEI. This CDR3 region has 15 residues. The J segment lost 7 bases and the V segment lost 1 base, leaving 7 bases of the junction unmatched. CDR3 protein: CASSEGAGEYNEQFF. CDR3 DNA: TGTGCCAGCAGTGAAGGGGCGGGAGAGTATAATGAGCAGTTCTTC.

This sequence joins TRBV7-8 and TRBJ2-7, with D tentatively TRBD1 (6 bases). CDR1 and CDR2 (germline): SGHVS, FQNEAQ. V lost 5 bases and J 7 bases, leaving 21 bases between the germline ends. The CDR3 extends over 15 amino acids. The CDR3 sequence: CASSPRWGRFKEQYF. As DNA, the CDR3 is TGTGCCAGCAGCCCTCGGTGGGGGCGCTTTAAGGAGCAGTACTTC.

This clone is a singleton in its sample. V gene TRBV20-1 combines with J gene TRBJ2-1; D remains ambiguous. CDR3 length: 11 residues. Germline lookup yields CDR1 DFQATT and CDR2 SNEGSKA (reference sequence). The V and J ends lost 0 bases and 15 bases respectively, with 12 bases between them. CDR3 residues: CSARDQNGRFF. In nucleotides, the CDR3 is TGCAGTGCTAGAGATCAAAATGGGCGGTTCTTC.

The chain has TRBV6-6 and TRBJ1-4; D is uncertain. CDR3 length: 15 amino acids. CDR1 is MNHNY, CDR2 SVGAGI, per germline (reference sequence). The V end lost 5 bases, the J end lost 0 bases, and 10 bases lay between the germline ends. The CDR3 reads CASSDYGATNEKLFF. The CDR3 region has the DNA TGTGCCAGCAGTGACTACGGTGCAACTAATGAAAAACTGTTTTTT.

The V call is TRBV7-9, the J call TRBJ1-6, with 7 bases fitting TRBD1. The CDR3 has 15 residues. The V and J ends lost 6 bases and 3 bases, in that order; junction bases with no gene match: 5. Per germline, CDR1 SEHNR and CDR2 FQNEAQ (reference sequence). In DNA, the CDR3 is TGTGCCAGCAGGTCGGGGGACAGCTATAATTCACCCCTCCACTTT. Amino acids: CASRSGDSYNSPLHF.

The chain joins TRBV28 to TRBJ1-2; 9 bases are a match to TRBD1. J gave up 6 bases and V 3 bases, and 5 bases lay outside the gene matches. Looked up from germline, CDR1 is MDHEN and CDR2 is SYDVKM. The CDR3 extends over 14 amino acids. The CDR3 nucleotides read TGTGCCAGCAGTTTTTACAGGGGGCGGGATGGCTACACCTTC. This codes for CASSFYRGRDGYTF.

This rearrangement joins TRBV9 to TRBJ1-1; a weak D match, TRBD1 (5 bases). Germline CDR1 SGDLS, CDR2 YYNGEE. Trimming left V 0 bases short and J 2 bases short, with 11 bases between. This CDR3 has 15 amino acids. The CDR3 DNA reads TGTGCCAGCAGCGTAGCTGGCGGGGGTAACACTGAAGCTTTCTTT. Translated: CASSVAGGGNTEAFF.

The chain couples TRBV21-1 to TRBJ2-2; TRBD2 reflects the table's D call only, with no check against the DNA. TRBV21-1 is tagged as a pseudogene. CDR3 length equals 17 residues. CDR3 sequence reads: CASSKMGRLIYTGELFF. Written as DNA, the CDR3 is TGTGCCAGCAGCAAAATGGGCAGACTAATCTACACCGGGGAGCTGTTTTTT.

The gene calls are TRBV6-5 and TRBJ1-5; D is unclear. The CDR3 consists of 14 residues. V lost 5 bases and J lost 5, with 13 bases in between. Germline V gene lookup returns CDR1 MNHEY and CDR2 SVGAGI. This CDR3 is CASSRRGTDQPQHF. CDR3 nucleotide sequence: TGTGCCAGCAGTCGCCGGGGTACCGATCAGCCCCAGCATTTT.

The chain is built from TRBV20-1 and TRBJ2-5; D may be TRBD2 (6 bases). In germline, CDR1 is DFQATT, CDR2 SNEGSKA (reference sequence). V was clipped by 6 bases and J by 5 bases, with 10 bases between them. The CDR3 has 11 residues. CDR3 sequence (DNA): TGCAGTGCAAGGACTATGGAGACCCAGTACTTC. This encodes CSARTMETQYF.

The rearrangement uses TRBV24-1 and TRBJ2-2, with TRBD2 identical over 13 bases. V dropped 4 bases and J dropped 1; count of bases not matched to a gene: 8. The CDR3 consists of 19 residues. Germline V CDR1 and CDR2: KGHDR, SFDVKD. CDR3 sequence reads: CATSDNYGLAGENTGELFF. The CDR3 DNA reads as TGTGCCACCAGTGACAACTACGGACTAGCGGGAGAGAACACCGGGGAGCTGTTTTTT.

The chain employs TRBV5-4 and TRBJ2-1; 11 nucleotides line up with TRBD2. The CDR3 runs to 15 residues. V lost 0 bases, J lost 6 bases, and 2 bases stayed unmatched. Germline lookup yields CDR1 SGHNT and CDR2 YYREEE (reference sequence). In nucleotides, the CDR3 is TGTGCCAGCAGCTTGGCAACTAGCGGGGGCAATGAGCAGTTCTTC. Translation gives CASSLATSGGNEQFF. The entire variable domain, with the rest obtained from reference TRBV5-4 and TRBJ2-1, is as follows: ETGVTQSPTHLIKTRGQQVTLRCSSQSGHNTVSWYQQALGQGPQFIFQYYREEENGRGNFPPRFSGLQFPNYSSELNVNALELDDSALYLCASSLATSGGNEQFFGPGTRLTVL.

The V and J genes are TRBV4-3 and TRBJ1-5, with unresolved D. V lost 0 bases, J lost 0 bases, and 9 bases lay in between. CDR1 is LGHNA, CDR2 YSLEER, per germline. This CDR3 has 16 amino acids. CDR3 nucleotide sequence: TGCGCCAGCAGCCAAGAGCCAGGAATTAGCAATCAGCCCCAGCATTTT. This gives the protein CASSQEPGISNQPQHF.

The chain employs TRBV20-1 and TRBJ2-7, with D perhaps matching TRBD2 (5 bases). Trimming cost V 3 bases and J 1 base, with 16 bases left between them. Germline loops: CDR1 DFQATT, CDR2 SNEGSKA (reference sequence). This CDR3 comprises 15 residues. The CDR3 here is CSASRGSATSYEQYF. The CDR3 coding sequence is TGCAGTGCTAGTCGCGGGTCGGCGACATCCTACGAGCAGTACTTC.

The chain carries TRBV19 and TRBJ1-2; weak D call: TRBD1 (5 bases). V was pared by 5 bases and J by 2 bases, with 9 bases between. This CDR3 is 13 amino acids long. The germline V gene encodes CDR1 LNHDA and CDR2 SQIVND (reference sequence). In DNA form, the CDR3 reads TGTGCCAGTAGTCCGGCAGGGAACTATGGCTACACCTTC. This translates into CASSPAGNYGYTF.

J is TRBJ1-5 and V is TRBV5-6, with D possibly being TRBD1 (5 bases). The CDR3 spans 17 residues. The germline V gene has CDR1 SGHDT and CDR2 YYEEEE. V lost 1 base, J lost 2 bases, and 16 bases lay in between. The CDR3 sequence: CASSLMGGGGGNQPQHF. The CDR3 region has the DNA TGTGCCAGCAGCTTGATGGGTGGGGGGGGTGGCAATCAGCCCCAGCATTTT.

This chain connects TRBV2 to TRBJ2-1; D is unresolved. The ends were cut back, 4 bases at V and 8 bases at J, with 9 bases in the middle. CDR3 length: 12 amino acids. Germline V gene lookup returns CDR1 SNHLY and CDR2 FYNNEI. The CDR3 region has the DNA TGTGCCAGCAGTGGCGGTATGGATGAGCAGTTCTTC. The encoded protein is CASSGGMDEQFF.

This chain connects TRBV15 to TRBJ2-1, with 9 bases fitting TRBD2. J lost 8 bases, V lost 4 bases, and 9 bases had no gene match. CDR3 size: 15 residues. The germline V gene has CDR1 LNHNV and CDR2 YYDKDF (reference sequence). For the CDR3, the DNA is TGTGCCACCAGCACCCGAGGGCGGGGGGGACATGAGCAGTTCTTC. It codes for CATSTRGRGGHEQFF.

This chain uses TRBV9 with TRBJ1-4; 7 positions agree with TRBD1. This CDR3 comprises 17 residues. V shed 0 bases and J 4 bases; nucleotides not matched to a gene: 9. CDR1 is SGDLS and CDR2 is YYNGEE in the germline V gene. The CDR3 loop is CASSVGGGTEYNEKLFF. CDR3 sequence (DNA): TGTGCCAGCAGCGTAGGAGGAGGGACAGAGTATAATGAAAAACTGTTTTTT.

V gene TRBV6-2 or TRBV6-3 combines with J gene TRBJ2-7; D remains unclear. V shed 2 bases and J shed 4 bases, with 9 bases lying between them. This CDR3 has 13 residues. Germline-derived CDR1 and CDR2 are MNHEY and SVGEGT. The CDR3 region is CASSYVEMYEQYF. DNA of the CDR3: TGTGCCAGCAGTTACGTAGAAATGTACGAGCAGTACTTC.

A few counts support this clone. The chain couples TRBV19 to TRBJ2-1; 9 bases agree with TRBD1. From germline, CDR1 is LNHDA and CDR2 SQIVND (reference sequence). This CDR3 has 15 residues. J was trimmed by 0 bases and V by 6 bases; bases with no gene match: 3. The CDR3 protein is CASSKQGASYNEQFF. The CDR3 DNA follows: TGTGCCAGTAGCAAACAGGGGGCCTCCTACAATGAGCAGTTCTTC.

The chain uses TRBV2 and TRBJ2-3; 9 nucleotides match TRBD1. The CDR3 covers 14 residues. Germline CDR1 reads SNHLY; CDR2 reads FYNNEI. V was clipped by 6 bases and J by 1 base; unmatched bases: 2. The CDR3 bases are TGTGCCAGCAGCACAGGGGGCGGCACAGATACGCAGTATTTT. It yields the protein CASSTGGGTDTQYF.